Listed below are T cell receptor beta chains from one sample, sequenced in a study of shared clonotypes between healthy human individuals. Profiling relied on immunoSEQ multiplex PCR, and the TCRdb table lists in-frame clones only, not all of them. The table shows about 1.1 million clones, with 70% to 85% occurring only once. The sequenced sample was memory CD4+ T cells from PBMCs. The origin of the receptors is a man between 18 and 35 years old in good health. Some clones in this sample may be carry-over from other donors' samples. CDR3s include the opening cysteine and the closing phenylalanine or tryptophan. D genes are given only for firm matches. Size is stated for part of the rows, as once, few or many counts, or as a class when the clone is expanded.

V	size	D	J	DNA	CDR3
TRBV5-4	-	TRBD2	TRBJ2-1	TGTGCCAGCAGCTTGTTGCGGGAGGACAACAATGAGCAGTTCTTC	CASSLLREDNNEQFF
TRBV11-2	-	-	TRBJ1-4	TGTGCCAGCAGCCCAATCAGGGGTGGAGAAAAACTGTTTTTT	CASSPIRGGEKLFF
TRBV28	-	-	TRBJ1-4	TGTGCCAGCAGTCCTACTAATGAAAAACTGTTTTTT	CASSPTNEKLFF
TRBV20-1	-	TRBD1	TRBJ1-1	TGCAGTGCTAGGGGGACAGGTGAAGCTTTCTTT	CSARGTGEAFF
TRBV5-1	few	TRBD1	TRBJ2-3	TGCGCCAGCAGCTTGGCCCCCCGGGACAGGGTTACAGATACGCAGTATTTT	CASSLAPRDRVTDTQYF
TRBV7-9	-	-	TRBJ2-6	TGTGCCAGCAGCATCCGTACCGGGGCCAACGTCCTGACTTTC	CASSIRTGANVLTF
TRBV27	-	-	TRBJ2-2	TGTGCCACCTCCTCTTGGGGGACCAACACCGGGGAGCTGTTTTTT	CATSSWGTNTGELFF
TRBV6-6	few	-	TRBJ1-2	TGTGCCAGCAGCCCCGGGGGCGGCTATGGCTACACCTTC	CASSPGGGYGYTF
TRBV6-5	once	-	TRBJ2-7	TGTGCCAGCAGGAGAGCCGCTGAGGGATCCTACGAGCAGTACTTC	CASRRAAEGSYEQYF
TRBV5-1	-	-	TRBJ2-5	TGCGCCAGCAGCTTGGCGCCGCTGAGGGACCAGTACTTC	CASSLAPLRDQYF
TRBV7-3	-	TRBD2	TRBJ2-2	TGTGCCAGCAGCTCAGCGGGGGGGCACACCGGGGAGCTGTTTTTT	CASSSAGGHTGELFF
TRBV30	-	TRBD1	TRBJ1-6	TGTGCCTGGAGTGTACAGGGGGGGTCACCCCTCCACTTT	CAWSVQGGSPLHF
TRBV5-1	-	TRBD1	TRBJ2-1	TGCGCCAGCAGCTTGGACGGGACAGGGTATGGCCAGTTCTTC	CASSLDGTGYGQFF
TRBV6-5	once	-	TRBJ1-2	TGTGCCAGCAGTTTCGCATCCGGGAGCTATTCGTATGGCTACACCTTC	CASSFASGSYSYGYTF
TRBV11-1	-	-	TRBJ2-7	TGTGCCAGCAGCCCACGGGCCCCGGGATCCTCCTACGAGCAGTACTTC	CASSPRAPGSSYEQYF
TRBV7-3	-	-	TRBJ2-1	TGTGCCAGCAGGGACCGGGGGATGGTCGGTGAGCAGTTCTTC	CASRDRGMVGEQFF
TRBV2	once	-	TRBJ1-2	TGTGCCAGCTTCCGGGAGGGCTACACCTTC	CASFREGYTF
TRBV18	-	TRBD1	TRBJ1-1	TGTGCCAGCTCACCTACACAGGGGGGTTTTTCTGAAGCTTTCTTT	CASSPTQGGFSEAFF
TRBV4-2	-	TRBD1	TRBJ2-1	TGTGCCAGCAGCCAAGACCCCGGGACAGGGAACGAGCAGTTCTTC	CASSQDPGTGNEQFF
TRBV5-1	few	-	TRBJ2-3	TGCGCCAGCAGCCAGATGATCCGGGAAGTCGGAGATACGCAGTATTTT	CASSQMIREVGDTQYF
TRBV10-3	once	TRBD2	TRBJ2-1	TGTGCCTCCGGGGGACTAGCTGCCTACAATGAGCAGTTCTTC	CASGGLAAYNEQFF
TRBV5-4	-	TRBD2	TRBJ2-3	TGTGCCAGCAGCTTGGGACTAGCGGGGACTACAGATACGCAGTATTTT	CASSLGLAGTTDTQYF
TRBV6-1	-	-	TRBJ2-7	TGTGCCAGCAGTGAACGGCTAGCGCAGCCATACGAGCAGTACTTC	CASSERLAQPYEQYF
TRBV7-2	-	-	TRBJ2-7	TGTGCCAGCAGCTTATTGGGTCCGGTAACAGAGCAGTACTTC	CASSLLGPVTEQYF
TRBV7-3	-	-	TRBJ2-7	TGTGCCAGCAGCTTAACGGGCACAGGGCCCTTCTCCTACGAGCAGTACTTC	CASSLTGTGPFSYEQYF
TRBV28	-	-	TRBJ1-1	TGTGCCAGCAGTGACCCCTTGTGGGGCAGCACTGAAGCTTTCTTT	CASSDPLWGSTEAFF
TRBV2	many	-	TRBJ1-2	TGTGCCAGCAGGTTTCGACAGGTTCAGACCCCCCGAGCTAACTATGGCTACACCTTC	CASRFRQVQTPRANYGYTF
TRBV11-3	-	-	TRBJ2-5	TGTGCCAGCAGCGGACTCACGGAGACCCAGTACTTC	CASSGLTETQYF
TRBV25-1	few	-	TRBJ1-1	TGTGCCAGCAGTGAGGTGGACGGCACTGAAGCTTTCTTT	CASSEVDGTEAFF
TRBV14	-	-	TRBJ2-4	TGTGCCAGCTCTAGGGTTGAAAACATTCAGTACTTC	CASSRVENIQYF
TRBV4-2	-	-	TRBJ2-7	TGTGCCAGCAGCCAAGCTTTTGGCTCCTACGAGCAGTACTTC	CASSQAFGSYEQYF
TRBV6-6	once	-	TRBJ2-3	TGTGCCAGCAGTTATTCCAGCACAGATACGCAGTATTTT	CASSYSSTDTQYF
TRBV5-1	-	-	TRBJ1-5	TGCGCCAGCAGCCCGGGTGTAAGCAATCAGCCCCAGCATTTT	CASSPGVSNQPQHF
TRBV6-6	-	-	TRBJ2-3	TGTGCCAGCAGTCGCACCCTAGCCTCTAGCACAGATACGCAGTATTTT	CASSRTLASSTDTQYF
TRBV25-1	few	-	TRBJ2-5	TGTGCCAGCAGGCCACGGGGGATCTCGTACCAAGAGACCCAGTACTTC	CASRPRGISYQETQYF
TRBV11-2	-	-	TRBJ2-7	TGTGCCAGCACCCAAACAGGGATGGACTACGAGCAGTACTTC	CASTQTGMDYEQYF
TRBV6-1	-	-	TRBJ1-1	TGTGCCAGCAATTATGGTCAGGGTAAGGTCACTGAAGCTTTCTTT	CASNYGQGKVTEAFF
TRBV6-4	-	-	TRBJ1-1	TGTGCCAGCAGTGCCGGGGCGCGAACTGAAGCTTTCTTT	CASSAGARTEAFF
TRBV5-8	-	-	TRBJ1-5	TGTGCCAGCAGCAGTACGACGGGCAATCAGCCCCAGCATTTT	CASSSTTGNQPQHF
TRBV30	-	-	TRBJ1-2	TGTGCCTGGAATGTTGGAGGGAACTATGGCTACACCTTC	CAWNVGGNYGYTF
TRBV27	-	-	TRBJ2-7	TGTGCCAGCAGTTTACGAAGGGGCGAAGGGATTTACGAGCAGTACTTC	CASSLRRGEGIYEQYF
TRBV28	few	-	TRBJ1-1	TGTGCTAGACCAGGGAGGGGCGAGGCTTTCTTT	CARPGRGEAFF
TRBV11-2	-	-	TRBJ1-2	TGTGCCAGCAGCCCCGCCAGGAACTATGGCTACACCTTC	CASSPARNYGYTF
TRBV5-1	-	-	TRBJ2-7	TGCGCCAGCAGCTTGGGAGGCCCGTCCCGCGGCGAGCAGTACTTC	CASSLGGPSRGEQYF
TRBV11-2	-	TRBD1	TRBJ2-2	TGTGCCAGCAGAATCAAAACAGGGGGCGCGTCCGGGGAGCTGTTTTTT	CASRIKTGGASGELFF
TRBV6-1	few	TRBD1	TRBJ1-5	TGTGCCAGCAGCGGGAGACAGGGGAGTAATCAGCCCCAGCATTTT	CASSGRQGSNQPQHF
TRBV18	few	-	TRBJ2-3	TGTGCCAGCTCAAGTGCGGGGAGGAGCACAGATACGCAGTATTTT	CASSSAGRSTDTQYF
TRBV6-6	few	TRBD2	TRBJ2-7	TGTGCCAGCAGTTACACGGGACTAGCGGCCTACGAGCAGTACTTC	CASSYTGLAAYEQYF
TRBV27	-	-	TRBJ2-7	TGTGCCAGCAGCCGTAATCCGGGCCCTGGGGGCTACGAGCAGTACTTC	CASSRNPGPGGYEQYF
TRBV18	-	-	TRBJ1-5	TGTGCCAGCTCACCAATTGGGAGCAATCAGCCCCAGCATTTT	CASSPIGSNQPQHF